The 7 T cell receptor beta chains listed next were all sequenced from one sample in a study of Tregs in tolerant kidney transplant recipients. This table comes from immunoSEQ multiplex PCR, and its TCRdb copy is limited to in-frame clones, with some not included. The sample consists of roughly 120,000 clones, about 90% of them appearing once. Specimen: CD4+ T cells from blood. These receptors were collected from a human donor in good health.

The table lists this clone with a count of one. J is TRBJ1-2 and V is TRBV2; 8 positions agree with TRBD1. V gave up 3 bases and J gave up 2 bases; unmatched junction bases: 8. CDR3 length: 16 residues. CDR1 and CDR2 (germline): SNHLY, FYNNEI. The chain's CDR3 is CASSDGRGRVNYGYTF. DNA of the CDR3: TGTGCCAGCAGTGACGGCAGGGGGCGAGTGAACTATGGCTACACCTTC. Using reference TRBV2 and TRBJ1-2 for the parts outside the CDR3, the full variable domain is EPEVTQTPSHQVTQMGQEVILRCVPISNHLYFYWYRQILGQKVEFLVSFYNNEISEKSEIFDDQFSVERPDGSNFTLKIRSTKLEDSAMYFCASSDGRGRVNYGYTFGSGTRLTVV.

The J gene is TRBJ1-1, the V gene TRBV9; TRBD1 is a possible D gene (6 bases). The germline gives CDR1 SGDLS, CDR2 YYNGEE. With 0 bases removed from V and 1 base from J, the gap between germline ends came to 10 bases. The CDR3 consists of 15 residues. As DNA, the CDR3 is TGTGCCAGCAGCGTAGGGGGGGCAGGGAACACTGAAGCTTTCTTT. Residues: CASSVGGAGNTEAFF.

The chain carries TRBV7-2 and TRBJ2-3; tentative D call: TRBD1 (5 bases). In germline, CDR1 is SGHTA, CDR2 FQGNSA. The CDR3 totals 15 residues. The V end was cut by 2 bases, the J end by 3 bases, with 12 bases between. CDR3 nucleotide sequence: TGTGCCAGCAGCTTACTTTCAGGGCGAACAGATACGCAGTATTTT. The encoded protein is CASSLLSGRTDTQYF.

The chain carries TRBV19 and TRBJ2-3, with D tentatively TRBD2 (6 bases). Germline V lookup: CDR1 LNHDA, CDR2 SQIVND (reference sequence). This CDR3 region has 15 residues. Trimming stripped 6 bases from V and 0 bases from J, with 13 bases between. In nucleotides, the CDR3 is TGTGCCAGTAGCTGGGGCGGGGCTAGCACAGATACGCAGTATTTT. This codes for CASSWGGASTDTQYF.

The J gene is TRBJ1-5, the V gene TRBV7-8; no firm D call. CDR1 and CDR2 from the germline V gene are SGHVS and FQNEAQ. V gave up 1 base and J gave up 5 bases, with 0 bases separating them. The CDR3 is made up of 11 amino acids. The CDR3 loop reads CASSLDQPQHF. The CDR3 DNA reads TGTGCCAGCAGCTTAGATCAGCCCCAGCATTTT.

This chain connects TRBV2 to TRBJ2-7, with TRBD2 matching over 9 bases. Germline V gene data show CDR1 as SNHLY and CDR2 as FYNNEI. Trimming cost V 6 bases and J 4 bases; bases outside gene matches: 1. The CDR3 is 12 amino acids. The DNA of the CDR3 is TGTGCCAGCAGGCTAGCGGGGTACGAGCAGTACTTC. Its protein is CASRLAGYEQYF.

The rearrangement joins TRBV21-1 to TRBJ2-7; the table's D call TRBD1 went unverified against the DNA. TRBV21-1 is assigned pseudogene status. The length of the CDR3 is 18 residues. CDR3 loop: CASSKSVTGKPPYYEQYF. The CDR3, as DNA: TGTGCCAGCAGCAAATCGGTGACAGGGAAGCCCCCTTACTACGAGCAGTACTTC.